This T cell receptor beta chain was sequenced during a study of blood T cell repertoires in COVID-19. Looking at the study overall: Sites across the United States, Italy and Spain contributed samples from acute and convalescent COVID-19. From T cells, B-cell-depleted T cells, or PBMCs came the material, which was cDNA or gDNA.

The CDR3 totals 18 residues. The trim removed 6 bases at V and 3 bases at J, leaving 12 bases unmatched. From germline, CDR1 is MNHEY and CDR2 SMNVEV (reference sequence). As processed by the authors: Reference gene primers were amplified, and this amplification served to estimate nucleated cell counts. Data came from immunoSEQ multiplex PCR; TCRdb stores just in-frame clones and leaves some out. Clone size and V and J calls were adopted from that table, with D and trimming inferred from the DNA. This table has approximately 190,000 clones, under 90% appearing once. The specimen was peripheral blood. The chain links TRBV27 to TRBJ2-3; 13 bases map to TRBD2. The receptor was derived from a human donor in a cohort sampled during active COVID-19. The CDR3 DNA reads TGTGCCAGCAGCTTAACTAGCGGGAGGGCCTACGGGACAGATACGCAGTATTTT. This translates into CASSLTSGRAYGTDTQYF.